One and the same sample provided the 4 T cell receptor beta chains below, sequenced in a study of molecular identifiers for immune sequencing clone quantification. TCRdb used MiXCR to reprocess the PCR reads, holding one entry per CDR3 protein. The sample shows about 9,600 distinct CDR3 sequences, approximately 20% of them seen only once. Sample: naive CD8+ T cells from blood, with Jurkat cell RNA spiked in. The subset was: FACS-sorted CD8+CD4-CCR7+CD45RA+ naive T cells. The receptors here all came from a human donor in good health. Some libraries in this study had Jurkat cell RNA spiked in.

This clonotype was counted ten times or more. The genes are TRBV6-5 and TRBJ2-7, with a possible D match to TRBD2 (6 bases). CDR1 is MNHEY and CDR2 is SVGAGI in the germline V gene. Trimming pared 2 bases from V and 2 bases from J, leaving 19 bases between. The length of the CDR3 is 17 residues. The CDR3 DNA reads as TGTGCCAGCAGTTACCCCCCTCCGGGTGGCGGGGCCTACGAGCAGTACTTC. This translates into CASSYPPPGGGAYEQYF.

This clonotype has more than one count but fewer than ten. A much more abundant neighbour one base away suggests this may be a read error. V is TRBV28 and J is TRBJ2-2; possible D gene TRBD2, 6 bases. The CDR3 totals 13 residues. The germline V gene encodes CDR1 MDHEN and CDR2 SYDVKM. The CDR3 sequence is CASLMRYPGGLFF. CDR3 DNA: TGTGCCAGCTTAATGCGCTACCCCGGGGGGCTGTTTTTT.

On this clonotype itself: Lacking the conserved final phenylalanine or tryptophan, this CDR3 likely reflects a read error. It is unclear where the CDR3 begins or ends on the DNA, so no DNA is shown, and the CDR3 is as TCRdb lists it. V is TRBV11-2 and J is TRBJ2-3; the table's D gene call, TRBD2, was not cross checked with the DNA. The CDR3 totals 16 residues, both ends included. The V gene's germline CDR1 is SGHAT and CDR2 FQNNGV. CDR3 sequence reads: CASSLPASGSTDTQCS.

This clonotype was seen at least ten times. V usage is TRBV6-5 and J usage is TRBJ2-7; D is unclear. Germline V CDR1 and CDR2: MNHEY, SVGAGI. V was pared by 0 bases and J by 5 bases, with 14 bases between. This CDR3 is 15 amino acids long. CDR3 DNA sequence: TGTGCCAGCAGTTACTCGGTAGGGCTCCCCCACGAGCAGTACTTC. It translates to CASSYSVGLPHEQYF.